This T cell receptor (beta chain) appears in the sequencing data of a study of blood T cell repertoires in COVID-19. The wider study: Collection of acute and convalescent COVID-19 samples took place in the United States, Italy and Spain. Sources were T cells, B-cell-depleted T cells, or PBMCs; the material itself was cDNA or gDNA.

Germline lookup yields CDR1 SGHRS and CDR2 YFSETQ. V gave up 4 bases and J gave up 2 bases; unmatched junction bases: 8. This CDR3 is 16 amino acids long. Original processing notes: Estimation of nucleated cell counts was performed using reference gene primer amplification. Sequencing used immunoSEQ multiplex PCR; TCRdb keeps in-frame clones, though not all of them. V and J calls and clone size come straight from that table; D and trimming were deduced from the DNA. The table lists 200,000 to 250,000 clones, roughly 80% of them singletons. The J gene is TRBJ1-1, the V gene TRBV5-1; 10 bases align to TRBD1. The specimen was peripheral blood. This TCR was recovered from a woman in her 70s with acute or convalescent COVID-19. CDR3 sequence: CASSERTGGLNTEAFF. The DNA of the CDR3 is TGCGCCAGCAGCGAGCGGACAGGGGGGCTTAACACTGAAGCTTTCTTT.